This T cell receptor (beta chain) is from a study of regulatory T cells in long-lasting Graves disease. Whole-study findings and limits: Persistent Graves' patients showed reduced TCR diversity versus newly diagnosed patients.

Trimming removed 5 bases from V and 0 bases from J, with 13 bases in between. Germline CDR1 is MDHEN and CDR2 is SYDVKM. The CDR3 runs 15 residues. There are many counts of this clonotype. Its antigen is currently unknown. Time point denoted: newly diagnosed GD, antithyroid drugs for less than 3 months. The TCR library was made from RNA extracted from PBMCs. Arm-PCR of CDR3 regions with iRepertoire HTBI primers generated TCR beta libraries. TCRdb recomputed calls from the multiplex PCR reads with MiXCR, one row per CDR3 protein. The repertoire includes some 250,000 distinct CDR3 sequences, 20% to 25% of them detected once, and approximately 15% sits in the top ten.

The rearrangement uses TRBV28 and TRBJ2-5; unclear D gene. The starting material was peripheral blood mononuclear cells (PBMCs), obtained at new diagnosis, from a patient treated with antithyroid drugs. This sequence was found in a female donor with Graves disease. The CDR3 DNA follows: TGTGCCAGCAGTCCCAAGACACCTTACCAAGAGACCCAGTACTTC. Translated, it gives CASSPKTPYQETQYF. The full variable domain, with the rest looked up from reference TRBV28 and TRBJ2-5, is DVKVTQSSRYLVKRTGEKVFLECVQDMDHENMFWYRQDPGLGLRLIYFSYDVKMKEKGDIPEGYSVSREKKERFSLILESASTNQTSMYLCASSPKTPYQETQYFGPGTRLLVL.